The 6 T cell receptor beta chains presented below share a single source sample, sequenced in a study of blood T cells in healthy people across ages. Combining a sample-barcoded 5' primer with a J-beta primer mix, a second PCR ran for roughly 6 to 12 cycles. TCRdb fed the 5' RACE reads into MiXCR, producing one record per CDR3 protein. The sample consists of around 650,000 distinct CDR3 sequences, around 41% of them appearing once. Sequenced material: blood. These receptors originate from a man older than 75 in good health.

V gene TRBV13 combines with J gene TRBJ2-1; 10 nucleotides agree with TRBD2. V dropped 5 bases and J dropped 6; count of bases not matched to a gene: 7. Per germline, CDR1 PRHDT and CDR2 FYEKMQ (reference sequence). The CDR3 covers 15 residues. CDR3 protein: CASSPPTSGLNEQFF. As DNA, the CDR3 is TGTGCCAGCAGCCCCCCGACTAGCGGGCTCAATGAGCAGTTCTTC.

The chain's CDR3 is CASRDNRGADTQYF. The CDR3 DNA is TGTGCCAGCAGAGACAACAGGGGAGCAGATACGCAGTATTTT. This chain links TRBV14 with TRBJ2-3; 7 bases are shared with TRBD1. Trimming cost V 6 bases and J 4 bases; bases outside gene matches: 7. This CDR3 comprises 14 residues. The germline CDR1 and CDR2 sequences are SGHDN and FVKESK. The full variable domain, in which reference TRBV14 and TRBJ2-3 provide the parts outside the CDR3, is EAGVTQFPSHSVIEKGQTVTLRCDPISGHDNLYWYRRVMGKEIKFLLHFVKESKQDESGMPNNRFLAERTGGTYSTLKVQPAELEDSGVYFCASRDNRGADTQYFGPGTRLTVL.

V usage is TRBV4-1 and J usage is TRBJ2-1; D is perhaps TRBD1 or TRBD2 (6 bases each). Germline V gene sequence: CDR1 MGHRA, CDR2 YSYEKL. V was clipped by 7 bases and J by 2 bases, with 27 bases between them. This CDR3 has 19 amino acids. CDR3 DNA: TGCGCCAGCACGACTAGGGGGGATTTTAGCTATATACCCTACAATGAGCAGTTCTTC. Protein: CASTTRGDFSYIPYNEQFF.

This chain uses TRBV20-1 with TRBJ1-2, with unresolved D. This CDR3 comprises 12 residues. CDR1 is DFQATT and CDR2 is SNEGSKA in the germline V gene (reference sequence). The V end lost 6 bases, the J end lost 5 bases, and 13 bases lay between the germline ends. Here the CDR3 DNA reads TGCAGTGCCCTGAGGGCCCGTTATGGCTACACCTTC. Residues: CSALRARYGYTF.

This clonotype was detected only a few times. The rearrangement joins TRBV27 to TRBJ2-7, with 7 positions matching TRBD1. J lost 6 bases, V lost 5 bases, and 4 bases had no gene match. The CDR3 has 12 residues. Germline CDR1 reads MNHEY; CDR2 reads SMNVEV (reference sequence). The CDR3 region has the DNA TGTGCCAGCAGTCCAGGGGGATTCGAGCAGTACTTC. It is translated as CASSPGGFEQYF.

The V gene is TRBV20-1, the J gene TRBJ2-5, with 7 bases fitting TRBD1. The germline V gene encodes CDR1 DFQATT and CDR2 SNEGSKA (reference sequence). The CDR3 is 14 amino acids. V was pared by 2 bases and J by 5 bases, with 8 bases of the junction left unmatched. The CDR3 sequence: CSARSRTGFETQYF. The CDR3 region has the DNA TGCAGTGCTAGATCCAGGACAGGCTTCGAGACCCAGTACTTC.